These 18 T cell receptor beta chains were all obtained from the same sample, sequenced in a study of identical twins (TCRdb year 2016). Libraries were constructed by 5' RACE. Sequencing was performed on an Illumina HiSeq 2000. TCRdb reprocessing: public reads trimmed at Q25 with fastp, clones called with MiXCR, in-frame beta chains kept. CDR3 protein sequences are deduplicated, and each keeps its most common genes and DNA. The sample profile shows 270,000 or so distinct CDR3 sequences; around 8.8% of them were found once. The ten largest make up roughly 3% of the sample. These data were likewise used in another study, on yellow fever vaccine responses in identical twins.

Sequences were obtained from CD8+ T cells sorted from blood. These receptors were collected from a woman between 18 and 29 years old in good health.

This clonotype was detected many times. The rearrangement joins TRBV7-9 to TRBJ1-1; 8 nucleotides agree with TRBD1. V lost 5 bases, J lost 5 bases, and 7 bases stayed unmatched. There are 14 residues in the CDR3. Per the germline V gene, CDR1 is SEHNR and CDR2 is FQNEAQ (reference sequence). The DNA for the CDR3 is TGTGCCAGCAGCCAAGGACAGGGTGCGACTGAAGCTTTCTTT. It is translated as CASSQGQGATEAFF. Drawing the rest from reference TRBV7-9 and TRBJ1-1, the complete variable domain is DTGVSQNPRHKITKRGQNVTFRCDPISEHNRLYWYRQTLGQGPEFLTYFQNEAQLEKSRLLSDRFSAERPKGSFSTLEIQRTEQGDSAMYLCASSQGQGATEAFFGQGTRLTVV.

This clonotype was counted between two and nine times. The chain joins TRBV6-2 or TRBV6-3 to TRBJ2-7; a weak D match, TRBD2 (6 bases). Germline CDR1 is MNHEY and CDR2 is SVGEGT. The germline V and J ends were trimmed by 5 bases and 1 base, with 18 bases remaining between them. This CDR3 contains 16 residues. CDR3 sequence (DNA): TGTGCCAGCAGTGATCAAACGGGACTCCTTTCCTACGAGCAGTACTTC. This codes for CASSDQTGLLSYEQYF.

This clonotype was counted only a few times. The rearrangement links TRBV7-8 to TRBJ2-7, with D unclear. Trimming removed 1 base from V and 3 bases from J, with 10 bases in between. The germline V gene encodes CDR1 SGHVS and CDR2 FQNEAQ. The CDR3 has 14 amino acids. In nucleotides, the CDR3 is TGTGCCAGCAGCTTAGAGCCGGCAGACTACGAGCAGTACTTC. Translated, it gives CASSLEPADYEQYF.

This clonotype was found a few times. The CDR3 reads CASSLLPGHGTGELFF. CDR3 coding DNA: TGTGCCAGCAGCTTACTTCCGGGGCACGGCACCGGGGAGCTGTTTTTT. V and J are TRBV7-9 and TRBJ2-2; D tentatively reads TRBD1 or TRBD2 (5 bases each). Germline CDR1 is SEHNR and CDR2 is FQNEAQ (reference sequence). The V gene lost 2 bases and the J gene lost 4 bases, with 14 bases spanning the gap. CDR3 length: 16 amino acids.

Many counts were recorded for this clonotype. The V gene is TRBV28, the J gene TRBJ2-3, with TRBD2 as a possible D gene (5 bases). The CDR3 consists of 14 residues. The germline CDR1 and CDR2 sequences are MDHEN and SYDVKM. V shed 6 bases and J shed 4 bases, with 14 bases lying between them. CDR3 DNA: TGTGCCAGCAGCGGACTTATAGTCTCAGATACGCAGTATTTT. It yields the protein CASSGLIVSDTQYF.

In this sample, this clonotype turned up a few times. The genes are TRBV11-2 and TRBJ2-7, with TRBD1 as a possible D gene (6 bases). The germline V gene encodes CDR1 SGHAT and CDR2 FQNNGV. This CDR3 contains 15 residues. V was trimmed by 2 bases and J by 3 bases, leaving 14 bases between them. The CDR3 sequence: CASSLWAGENYEQYF. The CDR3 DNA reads TGTGCCAGCAGCTTATGGGCAGGGGAAAACTACGAGCAGTACTTC. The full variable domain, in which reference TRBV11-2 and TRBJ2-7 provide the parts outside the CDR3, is EAGVAQSPRYKIIEKRQSVAFWCNPISGHATLYWYQQILGQGPKLLIQFQNNGVVDDSQLPKDRFSAERLKGVDSTLKIQPAKLEDSAVYLCASSLWAGENYEQYFGPGTRLTVT.

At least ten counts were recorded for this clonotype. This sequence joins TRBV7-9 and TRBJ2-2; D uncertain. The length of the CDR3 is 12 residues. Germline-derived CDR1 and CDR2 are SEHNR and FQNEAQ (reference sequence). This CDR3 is CVTTSDNGELFF. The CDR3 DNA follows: TGTGTTACCACATCGGATAACGGGGAGCTGTTTTTT.

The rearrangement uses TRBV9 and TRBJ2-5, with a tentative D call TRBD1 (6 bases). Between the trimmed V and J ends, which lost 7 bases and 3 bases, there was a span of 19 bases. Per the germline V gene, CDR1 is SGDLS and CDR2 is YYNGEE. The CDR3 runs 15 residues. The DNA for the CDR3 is TGTGCCAGCGGTAGGGGGTCGGGGTTGGAAGAGACCCAGTACTTC. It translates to CASGRGSGLEETQYF. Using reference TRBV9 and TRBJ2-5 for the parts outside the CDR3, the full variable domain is DSGVTQTPKHLITATGQRVTLRCSPRSGDLSVYWYQQSLDQGLQFLIQYYNGEERAKGNILERFSAQQFPDLHSELNLSSLELGDSALYFCASGRGSGLEETQYFGPGTRLLVL.

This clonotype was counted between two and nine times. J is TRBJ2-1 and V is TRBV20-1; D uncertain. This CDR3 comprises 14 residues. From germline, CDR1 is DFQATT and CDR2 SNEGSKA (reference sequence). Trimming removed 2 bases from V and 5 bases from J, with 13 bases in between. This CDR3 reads CSARRLFQDNEQFF. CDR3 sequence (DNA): TGCAGTGCTAGACGGCTGTTTCAGGACAATGAGCAGTTCTTC.

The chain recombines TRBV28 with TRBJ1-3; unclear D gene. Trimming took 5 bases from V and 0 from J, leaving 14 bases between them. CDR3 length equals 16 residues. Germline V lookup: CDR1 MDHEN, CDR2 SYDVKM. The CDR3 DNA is TGTGCCAGCAGTCCCTCCGGCGGGTTCTCTGGAAACACCATATATTTT. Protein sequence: CASSPSGGFSGNTIYF. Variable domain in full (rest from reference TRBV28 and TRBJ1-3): DVKVTQSSRYLVKRTGEKVFLECVQDMDHENMFWYRQDPGLGLRLIYFSYDVKMKEKGDIPEGYSVSREKKERFSLILESASTNQTSMYLCASSPSGGFSGNTIYFGEGSWLTVV.

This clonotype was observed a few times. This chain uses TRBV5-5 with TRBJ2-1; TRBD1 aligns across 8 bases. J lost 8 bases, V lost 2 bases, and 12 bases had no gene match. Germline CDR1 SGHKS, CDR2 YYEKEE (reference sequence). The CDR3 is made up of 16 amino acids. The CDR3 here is CASSFSRGRTVDEQFF. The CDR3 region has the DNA TGTGCCAGCAGCTTCTCCAGGGGGCGCACGGTCGATGAGCAGTTCTTC.

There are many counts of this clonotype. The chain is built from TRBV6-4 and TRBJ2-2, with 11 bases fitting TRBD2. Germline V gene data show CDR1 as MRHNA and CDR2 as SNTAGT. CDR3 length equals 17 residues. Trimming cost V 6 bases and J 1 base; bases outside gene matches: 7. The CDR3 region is CASSPATSGKNTGELFF. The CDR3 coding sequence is TGTGCCAGCAGCCCTGCGACTAGCGGGAAGAACACCGGGGAGCTGTTTTTT.

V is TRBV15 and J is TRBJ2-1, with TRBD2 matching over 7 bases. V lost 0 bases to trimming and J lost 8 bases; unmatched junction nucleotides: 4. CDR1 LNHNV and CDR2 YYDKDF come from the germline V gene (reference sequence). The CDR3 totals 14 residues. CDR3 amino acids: CATSRDSGLDEQFF. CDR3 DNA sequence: TGTGCCACCAGCAGAGATAGCGGGTTGGATGAGCAGTTCTTC.

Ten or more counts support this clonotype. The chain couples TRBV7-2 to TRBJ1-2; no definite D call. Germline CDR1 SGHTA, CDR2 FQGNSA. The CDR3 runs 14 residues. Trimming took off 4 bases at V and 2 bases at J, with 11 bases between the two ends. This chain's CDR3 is CASSSSTLNYGYTF. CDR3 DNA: TGTGCCAGCAGCTCCTCAACCTTGAACTATGGCTACACCTTC.

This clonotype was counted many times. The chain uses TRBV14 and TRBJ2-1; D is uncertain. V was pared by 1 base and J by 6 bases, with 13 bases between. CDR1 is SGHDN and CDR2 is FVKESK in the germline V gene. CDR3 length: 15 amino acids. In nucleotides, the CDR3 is TGTGCCAGCAGCCAAGCCCCGTTTCTCCCCAATGAGCAGTTCTTC. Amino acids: CASSQAPFLPNEQFF.

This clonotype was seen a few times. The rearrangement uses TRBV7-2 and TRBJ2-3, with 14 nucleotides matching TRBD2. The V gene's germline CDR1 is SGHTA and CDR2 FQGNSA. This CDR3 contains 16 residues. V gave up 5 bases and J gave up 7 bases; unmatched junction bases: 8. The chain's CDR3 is CASSLGLAGAVNTQYF. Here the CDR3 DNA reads TGTGCCAGCAGCCTGGGACTAGCGGGAGCGGTAAATACGCAGTATTTT. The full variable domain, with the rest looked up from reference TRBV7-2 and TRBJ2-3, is GAGVSQSPSNKVTEKGKDVELRCDPISGHTALYWYRQSLGQGLEFLIYFQGNSAPDKSGLPSDRFSAERTGGSVSTLTIQRTQQEDSAVYLCASSLGLAGAVNTQYFGPGTRLTVL.

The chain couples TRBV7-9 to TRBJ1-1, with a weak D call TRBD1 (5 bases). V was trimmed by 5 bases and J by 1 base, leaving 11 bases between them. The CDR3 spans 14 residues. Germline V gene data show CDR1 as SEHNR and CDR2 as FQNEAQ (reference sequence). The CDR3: CASSILTGNTEAFF. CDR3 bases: TGTGCCAGCAGCATTTTAACAGGGAACACTGAAGCTTTCTTT.

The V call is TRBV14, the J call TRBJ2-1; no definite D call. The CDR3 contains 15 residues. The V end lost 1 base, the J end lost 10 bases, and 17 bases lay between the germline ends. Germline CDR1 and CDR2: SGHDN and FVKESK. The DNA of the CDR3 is TGTGCCAGCAGCCAAGTCGCAAGGCGGCTGAAGGAGCAGTTCTTC. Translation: CASSQVARRLKEQFF.